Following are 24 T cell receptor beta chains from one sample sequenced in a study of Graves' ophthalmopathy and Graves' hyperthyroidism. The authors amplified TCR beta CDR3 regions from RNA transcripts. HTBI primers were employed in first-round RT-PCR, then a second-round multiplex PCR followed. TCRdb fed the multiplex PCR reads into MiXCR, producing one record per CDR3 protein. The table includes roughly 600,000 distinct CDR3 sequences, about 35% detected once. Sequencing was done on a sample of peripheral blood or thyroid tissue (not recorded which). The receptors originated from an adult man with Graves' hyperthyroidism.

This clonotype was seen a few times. The CDR3 DNA is TGTGCCTGGAGTGTACACGCACGGGACACTGAAGCTTTCTTT. Translating gives CAWSVHARDTEAFF. The chain links TRBV30 to TRBJ1-1; D gene uncertain. The length of the CDR3 is 14 residues. V was pared by 0 bases and J by 3 bases, with 11 bases between. Germline CDR1 and CDR2: GTSNPN and SVGIG (reference sequence).

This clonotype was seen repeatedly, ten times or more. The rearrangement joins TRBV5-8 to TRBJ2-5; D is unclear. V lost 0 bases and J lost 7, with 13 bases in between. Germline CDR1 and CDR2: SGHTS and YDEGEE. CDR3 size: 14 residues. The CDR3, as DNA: TGTGCCAGCAGCTTGGTCCAGCTCCCAGGGACCCAGTACTTC. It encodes CASSLVQLPGTQYF.

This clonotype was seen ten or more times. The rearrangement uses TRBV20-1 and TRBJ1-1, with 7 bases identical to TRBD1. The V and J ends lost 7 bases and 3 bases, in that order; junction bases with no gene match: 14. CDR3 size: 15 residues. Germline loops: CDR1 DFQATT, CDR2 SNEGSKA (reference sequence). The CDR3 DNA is TGCAGTGTACGAGGGGGCGGCATTCCCTACACTGAAGCTTTCTTT. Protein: CSVRGGGIPYTEAFF.

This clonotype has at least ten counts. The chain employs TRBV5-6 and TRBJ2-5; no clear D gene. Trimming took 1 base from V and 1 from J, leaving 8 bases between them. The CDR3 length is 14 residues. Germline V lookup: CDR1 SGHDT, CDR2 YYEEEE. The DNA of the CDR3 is TGTGCCAGCAGCTTGCTCTGGGTCCAAGAGACCCAGTACTTC. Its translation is CASSLLWVQETQYF. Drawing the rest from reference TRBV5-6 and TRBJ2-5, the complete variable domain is DAGVTQSPTHLIKTRGQQVTLRCSPKSGHDTVSWYQQALGQGPQFIFQYYEEEERQRGNFPDRFSGHQFPNYSSELNVNALLLGDSALYLCASSLLWVQETQYFGPGTRLLVL.

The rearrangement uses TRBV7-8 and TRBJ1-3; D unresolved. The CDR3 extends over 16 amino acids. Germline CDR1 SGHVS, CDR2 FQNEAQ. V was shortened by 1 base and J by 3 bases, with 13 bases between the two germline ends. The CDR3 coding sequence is TGTGCCAGCAGCTTAGAGGCTTGGAGAATTGGAAACACCATATATTTT. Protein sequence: CASSLEAWRIGNTIYF.

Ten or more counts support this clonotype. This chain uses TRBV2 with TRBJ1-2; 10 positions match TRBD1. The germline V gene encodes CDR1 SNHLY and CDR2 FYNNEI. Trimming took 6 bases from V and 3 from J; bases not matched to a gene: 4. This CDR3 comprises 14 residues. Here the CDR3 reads CASRPGQGYYGYTF. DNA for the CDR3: TGTGCCAGCAGACCGGGACAGGGGTACTATGGCTACACCTTC.

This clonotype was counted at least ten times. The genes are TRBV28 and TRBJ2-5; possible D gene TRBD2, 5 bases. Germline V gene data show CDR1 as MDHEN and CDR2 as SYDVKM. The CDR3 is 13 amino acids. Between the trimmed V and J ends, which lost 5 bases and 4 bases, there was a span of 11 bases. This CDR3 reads CASSNDGIETQYF. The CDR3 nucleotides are TGTGCCAGCAGTAATGACGGGATAGAGACCCAGTACTTC.

This CDR3 reads CAISASQETQHF. The CDR3 DNA follows: TGTGCCATCAGTGCTTCCCAAGAGACCCAGCATTTT. The V gene is TRBV10-3, the J gene TRBJ1-5; D call uncertain. Germline CDR1 reads ENHRY; CDR2 reads SYGVKD. Trimming took 4 bases from V and 11 from J, leaving 12 bases between them. The CDR3 sequence is 12 residues long.

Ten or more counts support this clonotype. CDR3 DNA: TGTGCCAGCAGTTTGACATCCAGCTCAAACACCATATATTTT. Its protein product is CASSLTSSSNTIYF. The rearrangement joins TRBV6-4 to TRBJ1-3; D unclear. Trimming cost V 5 bases and J 6 bases, with 14 bases left between them. In germline, CDR1 is MRHNA, CDR2 SNTAGT. This CDR3 is 14 amino acids long.

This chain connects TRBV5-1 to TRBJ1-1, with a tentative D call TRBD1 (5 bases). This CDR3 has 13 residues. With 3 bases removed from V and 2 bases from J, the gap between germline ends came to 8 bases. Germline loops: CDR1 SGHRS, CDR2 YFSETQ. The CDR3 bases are TGCGCCAGCAGCTGGGACGGCAACACTGAAGCTTTCTTT. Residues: CASSWDGNTEAFF.

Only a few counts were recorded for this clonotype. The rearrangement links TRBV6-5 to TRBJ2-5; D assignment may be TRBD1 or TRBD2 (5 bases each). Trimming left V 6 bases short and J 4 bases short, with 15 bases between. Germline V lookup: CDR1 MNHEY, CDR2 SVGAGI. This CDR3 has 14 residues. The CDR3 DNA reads TGTGCCAGCAGAACCGGGACCCTAGGAGAGACCCAGTACTTC. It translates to CASRTGTLGETQYF.

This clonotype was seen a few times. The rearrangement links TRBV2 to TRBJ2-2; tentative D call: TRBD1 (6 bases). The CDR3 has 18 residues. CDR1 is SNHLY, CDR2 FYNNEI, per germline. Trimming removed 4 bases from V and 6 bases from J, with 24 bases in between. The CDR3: CASSADSQKHRVAGELFF. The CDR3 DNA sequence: TGTGCCAGCAGTGCGGACAGCCAGAAACACCGTGTCGCCGGGGAGCTGTTTTTT. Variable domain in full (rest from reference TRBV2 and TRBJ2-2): EPEVTQTPSHQVTQMGQEVILRCVPISNHLYFYWYRQILGQKVEFLVSFYNNEISEKSEIFDDQFSVERPDGSNFTLKIRSTKLEDSAMYFCASSADSQKHRVAGELFFGEGSRLTVL.

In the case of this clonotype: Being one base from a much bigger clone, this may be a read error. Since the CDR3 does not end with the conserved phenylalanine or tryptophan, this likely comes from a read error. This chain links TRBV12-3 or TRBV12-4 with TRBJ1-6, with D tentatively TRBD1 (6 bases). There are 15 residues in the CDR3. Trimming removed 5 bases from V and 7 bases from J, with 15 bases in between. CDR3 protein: CASSTRTALNSPLHS. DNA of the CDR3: TGTGCCAGCAGTACCAGGACAGCGTTAAATTCACCCCTCCACTCT.

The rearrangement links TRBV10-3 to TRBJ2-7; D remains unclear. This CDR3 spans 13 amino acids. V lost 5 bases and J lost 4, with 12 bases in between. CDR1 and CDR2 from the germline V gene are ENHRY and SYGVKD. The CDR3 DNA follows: TGTGCCATCAGTTACTCATCGCAATACGAGCAGTACTTC. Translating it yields CAISYSSQYEQYF.

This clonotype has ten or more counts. In nucleotides, the CDR3 is TGCAGTGCTAGAGATGCCGGACCCGGGGAGCCCCAGCATTTT. Protein: CSARDAGPGEPQHF. The chain joins TRBV20-1 to TRBJ1-5; D ambiguous. The germline V gene has CDR1 DFQATT and CDR2 SNEGSKA (reference sequence). The CDR3 is 14 amino acids. The V end lost 0 bases, the J end lost 8 bases, and 14 bases lay between the germline ends.

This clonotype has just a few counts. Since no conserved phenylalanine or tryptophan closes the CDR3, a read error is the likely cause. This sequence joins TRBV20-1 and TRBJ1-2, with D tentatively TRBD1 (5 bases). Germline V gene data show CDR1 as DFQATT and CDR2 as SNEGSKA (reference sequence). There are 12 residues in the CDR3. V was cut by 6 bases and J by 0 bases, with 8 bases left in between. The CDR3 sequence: CSARGANYGYTS. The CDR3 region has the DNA TGCAGTGCAAGGGGCGCTAACTATGGCTACACCTCC.

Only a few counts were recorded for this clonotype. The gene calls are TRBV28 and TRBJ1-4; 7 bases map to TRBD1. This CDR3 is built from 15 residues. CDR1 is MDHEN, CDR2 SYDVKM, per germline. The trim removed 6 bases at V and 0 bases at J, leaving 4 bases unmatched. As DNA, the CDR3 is TGTGCCAGCAGACGACAGGGAACAACTAATGAAAAACTGTTTTTT. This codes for CASRRQGTTNEKLFF.

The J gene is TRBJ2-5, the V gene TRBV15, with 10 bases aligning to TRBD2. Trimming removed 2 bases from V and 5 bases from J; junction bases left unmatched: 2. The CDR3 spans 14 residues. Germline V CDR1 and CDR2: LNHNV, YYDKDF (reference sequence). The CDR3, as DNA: TGTGCCACCAGCAGACTAGCGGGGGTGGAGACCCAGTACTTC. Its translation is CATSRLAGVETQYF.

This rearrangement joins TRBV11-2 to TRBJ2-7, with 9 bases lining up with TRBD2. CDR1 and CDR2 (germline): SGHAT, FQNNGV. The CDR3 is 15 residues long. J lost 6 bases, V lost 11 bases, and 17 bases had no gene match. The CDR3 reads CASRAGGPSPSEQYF. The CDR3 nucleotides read TGTGCCTCGCGGGCGGGGGGGCCCTCCCCCTCCGAGCAGTACTTC.

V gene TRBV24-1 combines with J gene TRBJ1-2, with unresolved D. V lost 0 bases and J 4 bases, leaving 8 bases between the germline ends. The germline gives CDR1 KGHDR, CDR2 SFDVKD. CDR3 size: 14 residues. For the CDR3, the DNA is TGTGCCACCAGTGATTTGGGAGCGGGCTATGGCTACACCTTC. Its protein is CATSDLGAGYGYTF.

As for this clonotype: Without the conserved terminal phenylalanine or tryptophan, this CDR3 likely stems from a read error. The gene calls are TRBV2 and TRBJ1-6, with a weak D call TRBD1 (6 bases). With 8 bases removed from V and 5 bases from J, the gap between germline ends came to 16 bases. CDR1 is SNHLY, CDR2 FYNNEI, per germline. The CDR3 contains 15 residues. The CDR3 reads CASSARGENNSPLHS. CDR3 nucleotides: TGTGCCAGCTCAGCAAGGGGGGAAAATAATTCACCCCTCCACTCT.

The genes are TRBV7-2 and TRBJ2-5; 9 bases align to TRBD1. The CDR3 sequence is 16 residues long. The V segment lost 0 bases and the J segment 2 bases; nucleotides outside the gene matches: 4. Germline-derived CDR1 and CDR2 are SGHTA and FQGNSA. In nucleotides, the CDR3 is TGTGCCAGCAGCTTAGCGGGACAGGGCACGCAAGAGACCCAGTACTTC. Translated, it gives CASSLAGQGTQETQYF.

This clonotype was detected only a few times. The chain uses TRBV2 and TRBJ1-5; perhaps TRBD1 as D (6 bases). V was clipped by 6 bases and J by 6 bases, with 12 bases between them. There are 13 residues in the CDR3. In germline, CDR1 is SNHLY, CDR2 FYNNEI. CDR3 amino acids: CASRATGFQPQHF. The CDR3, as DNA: TGTGCCAGCAGGGCCACAGGGTTTCAGCCCCAGCATTTT.

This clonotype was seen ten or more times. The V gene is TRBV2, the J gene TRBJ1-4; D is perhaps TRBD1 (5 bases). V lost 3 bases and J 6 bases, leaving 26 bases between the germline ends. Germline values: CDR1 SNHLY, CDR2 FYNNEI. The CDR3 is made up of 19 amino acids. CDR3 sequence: CASSDPVDMGRPDDEKLFF. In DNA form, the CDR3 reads TGTGCCAGCAGTGATCCGGTGGACATGGGCCGCCCGGATGATGAAAAACTGTTTTTT. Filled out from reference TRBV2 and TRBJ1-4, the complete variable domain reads EPEVTQTPSHQVTQMGQEVILRCVPISNHLYFYWYRQILGQKVEFLVSFYNNEISEKSEIFDDQFSVERPDGSNFTLKIRSTKLEDSAMYFCASSDPVDMGRPDDEKLFFGSGTQLSVL.